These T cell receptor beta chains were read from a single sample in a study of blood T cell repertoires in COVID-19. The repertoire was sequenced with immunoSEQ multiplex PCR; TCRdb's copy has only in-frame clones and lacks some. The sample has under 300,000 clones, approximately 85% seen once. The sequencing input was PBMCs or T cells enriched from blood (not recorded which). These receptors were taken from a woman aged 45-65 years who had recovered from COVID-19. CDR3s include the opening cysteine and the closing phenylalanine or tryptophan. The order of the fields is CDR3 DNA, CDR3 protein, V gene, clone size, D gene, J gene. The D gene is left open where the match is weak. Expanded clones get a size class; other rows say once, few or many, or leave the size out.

CDR3nt: TGTGCCAGCAGTCTACGCGGACATTCGTACCAAGAGACCCAGTACTTC
CDR3aa: CASSLRGHSYQETQYF
v_gene: TRBV27
abundance: -
d_gene: -
j_gene: TRBJ2-5

CDR3nt: TGTGCCAGCAGCTTAGGAATAGGACAGGGCAATGAGCAGTTCTTC
CDR3aa: CASSLGIGQGNEQFF
v_gene: TRBV7-8
abundance: -
d_gene: TRBD1
j_gene: TRBJ2-1

CDR3nt: TGTGCCAGCAGCTTAGAAGCAGGGTCTCTATCTGGAGGCTACACCTTC
CDR3aa: CASSLEAGSLSGGYTF
v_gene: TRBV7-2
abundance: once
d_gene: -
j_gene: TRBJ1-2

CDR3nt: TGTGCCACCAAGCAAACGGGAGAGACCCAGTACTTC
CDR3aa: CATKQTGETQYF
v_gene: TRBV19
abundance: -
d_gene: -
j_gene: TRBJ2-5

CDR3nt: TGTGCCAGCACCGCGGGGGTGCTCTACTATGGCTACACCTTC
CDR3aa: CASTAGVLYYGYTF
v_gene: TRBV28
abundance: -
d_gene: -
j_gene: TRBJ1-2

CDR3nt: TGTGCCAGCAGTTCCGGGCCGGGAGGCCCTTACGAGCAGTACTTC
CDR3aa: CASSSGPGGPYEQYF
v_gene: TRBV27
abundance: once
d_gene: TRBD2
j_gene: TRBJ2-7

CDR3nt: TGTGCCAGCAGTTACGAGTCAGGGGGACGCGACGAGCAGTACTTC
CDR3aa: CASSYESGGRDEQYF
v_gene: TRBV6-5
abundance: once
d_gene: TRBD1
j_gene: TRBJ2-7

CDR3nt: TGTGCCAGCAGTTTGGGACTTCATTTCTCCTACAATGAGCAGTTCTTC
CDR3aa: CASSLGLHFSYNEQFF
v_gene: TRBV28
abundance: -
d_gene: -
j_gene: TRBJ2-1

CDR3nt: TGTGCCAGCAGTTTATACAGGGGATCCTACGAGCAGTACTTC
CDR3aa: CASSLYRGSYEQYF
v_gene: TRBV28
abundance: few
d_gene: TRBD1
j_gene: TRBJ2-7

CDR3nt: TGTGCCTACAGGGGTCAGAATGGCTACACCTTC
CDR3aa: CAYRGQNGYTF
v_gene: TRBV28
abundance: -
d_gene: TRBD1
j_gene: TRBJ1-2

CDR3nt: TGTGCCAGCAGCGTAGTGGGCACTGGCTATGGCTACACCTTC
CDR3aa: CASSVVGTGYGYTF
v_gene: TRBV9
abundance: -
d_gene: -
j_gene: TRBJ1-2

CDR3nt: TGCGCCAGCAGCCTCGGACTAGCGGAAAGCACAGATACGCAGTATTTT
CDR3aa: CASSLGLAESTDTQYF
v_gene: TRBV5-1
abundance: -
d_gene: TRBD2
j_gene: TRBJ2-3

CDR3nt: TGTGCCAGCAGCCCGTACCCGGGACTAGCGTTAGGTGGCAAAAACATTCAGTACTTC
CDR3aa: CASSPYPGLALGGKNIQYF
v_gene: TRBV13
abundance: -
d_gene: TRBD2
j_gene: TRBJ2-4

CDR3nt: TGCGCCAGCAGCTCGCCGGGACAGAACACTGAAGCTTTCTTT
CDR3aa: CASSSPGQNTEAFF
v_gene: TRBV5-1
abundance: -
d_gene: -
j_gene: TRBJ1-1

CDR3nt: TGTGCCAGCAGCTCAGCGATCACAGGGAACTATGGCTACACCTTC
CDR3aa: CASSSAITGNYGYTF
v_gene: TRBV7-9
abundance: -
d_gene: -
j_gene: TRBJ1-2

CDR3nt: TGTGCCAGCAGCTCCCCGGGACTTACCCGCTCTGGAAACACCATATATTTT
CDR3aa: CASSSPGLTRSGNTIYF
v_gene: TRBV5-5
abundance: -
d_gene: -
j_gene: TRBJ1-3

CDR3nt: TGTGCCAGCACGGAGGTCTCAGACTATGGCTACACCTTC
CDR3aa: CASTEVSDYGYTF
v_gene: TRBV28
abundance: -
d_gene: -
j_gene: TRBJ1-2

CDR3nt: TGTGCCAGCAGCTCCTGGACTAGCGGTACCTACGAGCAGTACTTC
CDR3aa: CASSSWTSGTYEQYF
v_gene: TRBV7-9
abundance: -
d_gene: TRBD2
j_gene: TRBJ2-7

CDR3nt: TGTGCCAGCAGCTCAACCCCTAGGCTAGCGGGAGGAGGCTCCTACGAGCAGTACTTC
CDR3aa: CASSSTPRLAGGGSYEQYF
v_gene: TRBV11-2
abundance: -
d_gene: TRBD2
j_gene: TRBJ2-7

CDR3nt: TGTGCCAGCTCACCACTGACAAGTATCGCCAATGAGCAGTTCTTC
CDR3aa: CASSPLTSIANEQFF
v_gene: TRBV18
abundance: -
d_gene: -
j_gene: TRBJ2-1

CDR3nt: TGTGCCACCAGTGACCCGGACAGGTACAATGAGCAGTTCTTC
CDR3aa: CATSDPDRYNEQFF
v_gene: TRBV24-1
abundance: -
d_gene: TRBD1
j_gene: TRBJ2-1

CDR3nt: TGCAGCGGTCGGACAGGGGGAAAGGTTGAAAAACTGTTTTTT
CDR3aa: CSGRTGGKVEKLFF
v_gene: TRBV29-1
abundance: -
d_gene: TRBD1
j_gene: TRBJ1-4

CDR3nt: TGTGCCAGCAGTCCGGGACTAGACGGATACGAGCAGTACTTC
CDR3aa: CASSPGLDGYEQYF
v_gene: TRBV28
abundance: once
d_gene: TRBD2
j_gene: TRBJ2-7

CDR3nt: TGTGCCAGCAGTCTCACACGAGGGGGAAGTACCTCCTACGAGCAGTACTTC
CDR3aa: CASSLTRGGSTSYEQYF
v_gene: TRBV6-6
abundance: -
d_gene: -
j_gene: TRBJ2-7

CDR3nt: TGCGCCAGCAGCCAAGATTTAGAGAGGGCCCAGTACTTC
CDR3aa: CASSQDLERAQYF
v_gene: TRBV4-1
abundance: -
d_gene: -
j_gene: TRBJ2-5

CDR3nt: TGCGCCAGCAGCCTGAACTCTCTAGCGGGGGACGAGCAGTACTTC
CDR3aa: CASSLNSLAGDEQYF
v_gene: TRBV5-1
abundance: few
d_gene: TRBD2
j_gene: TRBJ2-7

CDR3nt: TGTGCCAGCAGCTACCAATATCCAGGGGCCCATAACACCTACAATGAGCAGTTCTTC
CDR3aa: CASSYQYPGAHNTYNEQFF
v_gene: TRBV2
abundance: -
d_gene: -
j_gene: TRBJ2-1

CDR3nt: TGTGCCAGCAGTGCGGACATAATTAAGGGTAGTGAAAAACTGTTTTTT
CDR3aa: CASSADIIKGSEKLFF
v_gene: TRBV6-1
abundance: -
d_gene: -
j_gene: TRBJ1-4

CDR3nt: TGTGCCAGCAGCCAGGCAGAAGGCTACACCTTC
CDR3aa: CASSQAEGYTF
v_gene: TRBV3-1/TRBV3-2
abundance: few
d_gene: -
j_gene: TRBJ1-2

CDR3nt: TGCGCCAGCAGCCGTGACAGGGGGCCGGGAAACACCATATATTTT
CDR3aa: CASSRDRGPGNTIYF
v_gene: TRBV5-1
abundance: -
d_gene: TRBD1
j_gene: TRBJ1-3

CDR3nt: TGTGCCAGCAGCCAAGGACAGGGAACAAACTATGGCTACACCTTC
CDR3aa: CASSQGQGTNYGYTF
v_gene: TRBV7-9
abundance: -
d_gene: TRBD1
j_gene: TRBJ1-2

CDR3nt: TGCGCCAGCAGCTTTAGGAGTGAGCAGTTCTTC
CDR3aa: CASSFRSEQFF
v_gene: TRBV5-1
abundance: -
d_gene: -
j_gene: TRBJ2-1

CDR3nt: TGTGCCAGCAGCCAACAGCCTGGGGAGCAGTACTTC
CDR3aa: CASSQQPGEQYF
v_gene: TRBV28
abundance: -
d_gene: -
j_gene: TRBJ2-7

CDR3nt: TGCGCCAGCAGCTTAGCCGGGACAGGGATCGAGCCCCAGCATTTT
CDR3aa: CASSLAGTGIEPQHF
v_gene: TRBV5-1
abundance: -
d_gene: TRBD1
j_gene: TRBJ1-5

CDR3nt: TGTGCCAGCAACACTTGGGAGCTCTCATCTGGAAACACCATATATTTT
CDR3aa: CASNTWELSSGNTIYF
v_gene: TRBV28
abundance: -
d_gene: -
j_gene: TRBJ1-3

CDR3nt: TGTGCCAGCAGTCGGATAGACAGGGGCAACTATGGCTACACCTTC
CDR3aa: CASSRIDRGNYGYTF
v_gene: TRBV2
abundance: -
d_gene: TRBD1
j_gene: TRBJ1-2

CDR3nt: TGTGCCAGCAGCCGCTTACAATTTCCCTACGAGCAGTACTTC
CDR3aa: CASSRLQFPYEQYF
v_gene: TRBV11-2
abundance: -
d_gene: -
j_gene: TRBJ2-7

CDR3nt: TGTGCCAGCTCACCGAATAGCGGGAGAACCGGGGAGCTGTTTTTT
CDR3aa: CASSPNSGRTGELFF
v_gene: TRBV18
abundance: -
d_gene: TRBD2
j_gene: TRBJ2-2

CDR3nt: TGTGCCAGCAGCCGCGCCGGGACAGGCAACACCGGGGAGCTGTTTTTT
CDR3aa: CASSRAGTGNTGELFF
v_gene: TRBV28
abundance: -
d_gene: TRBD1
j_gene: TRBJ2-2

CDR3nt: TGTGCCAGCAGTGAAGGGAGTGAGGAGACAACTAATGAAAAACTGTTTTTT
CDR3aa: CASSEGSEETTNEKLFF
v_gene: TRBV2
abundance: -
d_gene: -
j_gene: TRBJ1-4

CDR3nt: TGCGCCAGCAGCTCACTGACAGGGCCTAGCTACGAGCAGTACTTC
CDR3aa: CASSSLTGPSYEQYF
v_gene: TRBV5-1
abundance: -
d_gene: TRBD1
j_gene: TRBJ2-7

CDR3nt: TGTGCCAGCAGCTCCCCGACAGGGGGATGGAACTATGGCTACACCTTC
CDR3aa: CASSSPTGGWNYGYTF
v_gene: TRBV11-2
abundance: -
d_gene: TRBD1
j_gene: TRBJ1-2

CDR3nt: TGTGCCAGCACCCTCCTTGACAGGGGGGTTAACTATGGCTACACCTTC
CDR3aa: CASTLLDRGVNYGYTF
v_gene: TRBV7-9
abundance: -
d_gene: TRBD1
j_gene: TRBJ1-2

CDR3nt: TGTGCCAGCAGTTTATTCGCCAGCTCCTATAATTCACCCCTCCACTTT
CDR3aa: CASSLFASSYNSPLHF
v_gene: TRBV27
abundance: -
d_gene: -
j_gene: TRBJ1-6

CDR3nt: TGTGCCAGCAGCACCTTACAGGGATTAATGAACAATGAGCAGTTCTTC
CDR3aa: CASSTLQGLMNNEQFF
v_gene: TRBV5-4
abundance: -
d_gene: -
j_gene: TRBJ2-1

CDR3nt: TGTGCCAGTAATTTTGGGAGACAGGGAGTGAAACAGTTCTTC
CDR3aa: CASNFGRQGVKQFF
v_gene: TRBV19
abundance: -
d_gene: TRBD1
j_gene: TRBJ2-1

CDR3nt: TGTGCCAGCAGCCTAACTAGCGGAGACTACAATGAGCAGTTCTTC
CDR3aa: CASSLTSGDYNEQFF
v_gene: TRBV7-6
abundance: -
d_gene: TRBD2
j_gene: TRBJ2-1

CDR3nt: TGTGCCAGCAGGAAAGAGTCTACCTCTGGGGCCAACGTCCTGACTTTC
CDR3aa: CASRKESTSGANVLTF
v_gene: TRBV27
abundance: -
d_gene: -
j_gene: TRBJ2-6

CDR3nt: TGTGCCAGCAACAGGGGAGGCACAGATACGCAGTATTTT
CDR3aa: CASNRGGTDTQYF
v_gene: TRBV15
abundance: -
d_gene: TRBD1
j_gene: TRBJ2-3

CDR3nt: TGCAGCGTGGGTGGGACTGTGATTGGGGACACCGGGGAGCTGTTTTTT
CDR3aa: CSVGGTVIGDTGELFF
v_gene: TRBV29-1
abundance: -
d_gene: -
j_gene: TRBJ2-2

CDR3nt: TGTGCCAGCAGACCCGAAGGACTCCCTAATGAAAAACTGTTTTTT
CDR3aa: CASRPEGLPNEKLFF
v_gene: TRBV7-2
abundance: -
d_gene: -
j_gene: TRBJ1-4

CDR3nt: TGTGCCAGTAGCAGGATACAGGGGCCGAATAGCAATCAGCCCCAGCATTTT
CDR3aa: CASSRIQGPNSNQPQHF
v_gene: TRBV19
abundance: -
d_gene: TRBD1
j_gene: TRBJ1-5